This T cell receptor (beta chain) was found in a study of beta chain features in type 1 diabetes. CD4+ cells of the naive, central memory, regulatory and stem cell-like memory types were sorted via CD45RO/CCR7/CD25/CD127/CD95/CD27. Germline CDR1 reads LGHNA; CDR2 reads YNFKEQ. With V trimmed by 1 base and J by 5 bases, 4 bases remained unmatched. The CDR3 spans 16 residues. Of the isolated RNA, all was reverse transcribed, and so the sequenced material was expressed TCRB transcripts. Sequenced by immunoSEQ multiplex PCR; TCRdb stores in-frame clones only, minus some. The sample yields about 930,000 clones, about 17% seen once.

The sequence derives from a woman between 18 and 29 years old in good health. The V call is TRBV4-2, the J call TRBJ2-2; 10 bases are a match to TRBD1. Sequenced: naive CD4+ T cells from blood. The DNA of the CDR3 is TGTGCCAGCAGCCAAGGACAGGGGGCGCGGACCGGGGAGCTGTTTTTT. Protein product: CASSQGQGARTGELFF.